The 29 T cell receptor beta chains below come from one sample, sequenced in a study of OX40 agonist ivuxolimab in advanced cancers. The data were produced by immunoSEQ multiplex PCR, yet TCRdb's version contains in-frame clones alone and is incomplete. This table has 80,000 to 100,000 clones, 93% appearing once. The sample consisted of CD4+ or CD8+ T cells sorted from blood, taken in a trial of the OX40 agonist ivuxolimab. The receptors derive from an adult with an advanced solid tumor such as melanoma, head and neck, liver or kidney cancer.

This chain links TRBV30 with TRBJ1-4; no definite D call. In germline, CDR1 is GTSNPN, CDR2 SVGIG (reference sequence). V dropped 0 bases and J dropped 3 bases, with 5 bases sitting between them. The CDR3 is made up of 13 amino acids. Here the CDR3 reads CAWSVWSNEKLFF. The CDR3 bases are TGTGCCTGGAGTGTGTGGTCTAATGAAAAACTGTTTTTT.

This chain uses TRBV4-1 with TRBJ2-7; 16 positions agree with TRBD2. CDR3 length equals 19 residues. Trimming took 0 bases from V and 1 from J; bases not matched to a gene: 6. Germline CDR1 reads MGHRA; CDR2 reads YSYEKL. The CDR3 here is CASSQEPGLAGGSSYEQYV. DNA of the CDR3: TGCGCCAGCAGCCAAGAACCGGGACTAGCGGGAGGGTCGTCCTACGAGCAGTACGTC.

The chain has TRBV10-3 and TRBJ1-6; 9 bases agree with TRBD1. There are 22 residues in the CDR3. J was trimmed by 10 bases and V by 7 bases; bases with no gene match: 32. Germline CDR1 ENHRY, CDR2 SYGVKD. In DNA form, the CDR3 reads TGTGCCATCATCCTACAAGGGGGGACGAAGGACAGGGGAATAATCGCTGGCTCACCCCTCCACTTT. Protein sequence: CAIILQGGTKDRGIIAGSPLHF.

This clone was detected a few times. The CDR3 DNA reads as TGCGCCAGCAGCTTGGGTGCGGGGAGTCAGCCCCAGCATTTT. It codes for CASSLGAGSQPQHF. V and J are TRBV5-1 and TRBJ1-5; no clear D gene. Germline V gene lookup returns CDR1 SGHRS and CDR2 YFSETQ. Trimming removed 0 bases from V and 6 bases from J, with 10 bases in between. The CDR3 totals 14 residues.

The count of this clone is one. This chain links TRBV11-3 with TRBJ2-3; D gene unclear. The V gene's germline CDR1 is SGHNT and CDR2 YENEEA. V was trimmed by 1 base and J by 7 bases, leaving 12 bases between them. CDR3 length equals 14 residues. DNA of the CDR3: TGTGCCAGCAGCTTAGGGGCCGTGGAGTATACGCAGTATTTT. The encoded protein is CASSLGAVEYTQYF.

The V and J genes are TRBV5-1 and TRBJ2-2; 9 positions match TRBD1. The junction had 4 bases not matched to a gene; V was cut back by 0 bases and J by 4 bases. The CDR3 sequence is 16 residues long. Germline V gene lookup returns CDR1 SGHRS and CDR2 YFSETQ. The DNA for the CDR3 is TGCGCCAGCAGCTTGGAGGGACAGGGTATCACCGGGGAGCTGTTTTTT. It encodes CASSLEGQGITGELFF.

The V and J genes are TRBV11-3 and TRBJ1-1; D not resolved. The CDR3 contains 13 residues. V gave up 1 base and J gave up 4 bases, with 7 bases separating them. The germline V gene encodes CDR1 SGHNT and CDR2 YENEEA. The CDR3 coding sequence is TGTGCCAGCAGCTTAGGGCTTAGCACTGAAGCTTTCTTT. Translated: CASSLGLSTEAFF.

The DNA of the CDR3 is TGTGCCAGCAGCCGAGGGGGCGGCACTGAAGCTTTCTTT. Amino acids: CASSRGGGTEAFF. J is TRBJ1-1 and V is TRBV6-5; 7 bases map to TRBD1. The junction had 5 bases not matched to a gene; V was cut back by 6 bases and J by 4 bases. From germline, CDR1 is MNHEY and CDR2 SVGAGI. CDR3 length: 13 residues.

This chain joins TRBV27 and TRBJ1-2; 8 bases match TRBD1. V was clipped by 4 bases and J by 3 bases; unmatched bases: 7. CDR1 and CDR2 from the germline V gene are MNHEY and SMNVEV (reference sequence). The CDR3 sequence is 15 residues long. CDR3 loop: CASSSWTGSDYGYTF. DNA for the CDR3: TGTGCCAGCAGTTCCTGGACAGGGAGTGACTATGGCTACACCTTC.

Here the CDR3 DNA reads TGTGCCAGCGGGGGAAATTCACCCCTCCACTTT. This encodes CASGGNSPLHF. This chain uses TRBV2 with TRBJ1-6, with a possible D match to TRBD1 (5 bases). V was clipped by 8 bases and J by 7 bases, with 6 bases between them. There are 11 residues in the CDR3. Germline V lookup: CDR1 SNHLY, CDR2 FYNNEI.

This chain joins TRBV19 and TRBJ2-4; D is unclear. This CDR3 contains 13 residues. V was pared by 2 bases and J by 7 bases, with 9 bases between. Germline assignment: CDR1 LNHDA and CDR2 SQIVND (reference sequence). The CDR3 DNA follows: TGTGCCAGTAGTATATGGCCGGAGAACATTCAGTACTTC. This translates into CASSIWPENIQYF. Combining the CDR3 with reference TRBV19 and TRBJ2-4 gives the whole variable domain DGGITQSPKYLFRKEGQNVTLSCEQNLNHDAMYWYRQDPGQGLRLIYYSQIVNDFQKGDIAEGYSVSREKKESFPLTVTSAQKNPTAFYLCASSIWPENIQYFGAGTRLSVL.

The chain employs TRBV4-2 and TRBJ2-7, with 7 bases that match TRBD2. Trimming cost V 4 bases and J 6 bases; bases outside gene matches: 6. The V gene's germline CDR1 is LGHNA and CDR2 YNFKEQ. This CDR3 has 13 residues. The CDR3 DNA is TGTGCCAGCAGCCCCCGACTAGCTGGCGAGCAGTACTTC. The encoded protein is CASSPRLAGEQYF.

The chain recombines TRBV28 with TRBJ1-1; the D is unclear. The CDR3 has 15 amino acids. V was shortened by 1 base and J by 1 base, with 10 bases between the two germline ends. Germline V gene lookup returns CDR1 MDHEN and CDR2 SYDVKM. The CDR3 DNA reads TGTGCCAGCAGTTTATCGACCCATCCGAACACTGAAGCTTTCTTT. Its protein product is CASSLSTHPNTEAFF.

V usage is TRBV2 and J usage is TRBJ1-5, with D hard to call. This CDR3 spans 12 amino acids. Germline assignment: CDR1 SNHLY and CDR2 FYNNEI. Trimming took 9 bases from V and 6 from J, leaving 12 bases between them. For the CDR3, the DNA is TGTGCCAGTTACAAGGAGGGTCAGCCCCAGCATTTT. It yields the protein CASYKEGQPQHF.

This chain links TRBV28 with TRBJ1-2; D is perhaps TRBD1 (5 bases). Trimming stripped 2 bases from V and 3 bases from J, with 7 bases between. CDR1 is MDHEN, CDR2 SYDVKM, per germline. The CDR3 spans 13 residues. The CDR3: CASSLQGYYGYTF. DNA of the CDR3: TGTGCCAGCAGTTTACAGGGATACTATGGCTACACCTTC.

The V and J genes are TRBV11-2 and TRBJ2-7; D is unclear. Germline-derived CDR1 and CDR2 are SGHAT and FQNNGV. This CDR3 contains 11 residues. V lost 2 bases to trimming and J lost 7 bases, with 6 bases between them. The CDR3 nucleotides are TGTGCCAGCAGCTTAAACCAGGAGCAGTACTTC. Amino acids: CASSLNQEQYF.

CDR3 nucleotide sequence: TGTGCCAGCAGCCGCCGGGACGGAGCCTTCTATGGCTACACCTTC. Protein product: CASSRRDGAFYGYTF. V is TRBV14 and J is TRBJ1-2, with D possibly being TRBD1 (5 bases). Germline-derived CDR1 and CDR2 are SGHDN and FVKESK. The CDR3 totals 15 residues. V was trimmed by 4 bases and J by 4 bases, leaving 16 bases between them.

V gene TRBV5-1 combines with J gene TRBJ2-3; D may correspond to TRBD1 or TRBD2 (5 bases each). Germline loops: CDR1 SGHRS, CDR2 YFSETQ. Trimming took 0 bases from V and 3 from J, leaving 20 bases between them. The CDR3 sequence is 18 residues long. The CDR3 DNA follows: TGCGCCAGCAGCTTGGGAGGCTGGGGACGCGGTATAACAGATACGCAGTATTTT. It specifies CASSLGGWGRGITDTQYF.

This chain's CDR3 is CASSLASGTDTQYF. CDR3 bases: TGCGCCAGCAGCTTGGCAAGCGGGACAGATACGCAGTATTTT. This chain joins TRBV5-1 and TRBJ2-3, with D perhaps TRBD2 (6 bases). CDR3 length equals 14 residues. Germline CDR1 is SGHRS and CDR2 is YFSETQ. V gave up 0 bases and J gave up 3 bases, with 8 bases separating them.

The chain couples TRBV5-6 to TRBJ2-5, with D maybe TRBD1 (7 bases). V lost 3 bases to trimming and J lost 4 bases, with 13 bases between them. Germline values: CDR1 SGHDT, CDR2 YYEEEE. The CDR3 sequence is 14 residues long. CDR3 residues: CASSSVQGGETQYF. The CDR3 bases are TGTGCCAGCAGCTCGGTCCAGGGGGGAGAGACCCAGTACTTC.

The chain combines TRBV5-1 with TRBJ1-5; 7 bases fit TRBD1. Per the germline V gene, CDR1 is SGHRS and CDR2 is YFSETQ. The CDR3 totals 15 residues. With V trimmed by 4 bases and J by 6 bases, 10 bases remained unmatched. Here the CDR3 DNA reads TGCGCCAGCAGCGCAGGGACAGATTGGCGTCAGCCCCAGCATTTT. Its translation is CASSAGTDWRQPQHF.

The chain employs TRBV7-9 and TRBJ1-1; perhaps TRBD1 as D (5 bases). Deletions cut 7 bases from V and 9 bases from J, with 21 bases between. Germline V gene data show CDR1 as SEHNR and CDR2 as FQNEAQ (reference sequence). The CDR3 is 14 amino acids. The DNA for the CDR3 is TGTGCCAGCAACGAGGGGTTGGCGATACAACAAGCTTTCTTT. Residues: CASNEGLAIQQAFF.

This clone was found a few times. This chain connects TRBV6-5 to TRBJ1-6; possibly TRBD1 for D (5 bases). Trimming stripped 4 bases from V and 8 bases from J, with 12 bases between. The CDR3 extends over 14 amino acids. Germline CDR1 and CDR2: MNHEY and SVGAGI. The CDR3 nucleotides are TGTGCCAGCAGTTCCGCAGGGCGTGATTCACCCCTCCACTTT. It specifies CASSSAGRDSPLHF.

The gene calls are TRBV2 and TRBJ1-1; tentatively, D is TRBD1 (6 bases). V lost 7 bases and J 1 base, leaving 10 bases between the germline ends. Germline loops: CDR1 SNHLY, CDR2 FYNNEI. This CDR3 contains 13 residues. DNA of the CDR3: TGTGCCAGCATCGGACAGCCGAACACTGAAGCTTTCTTT. Its translation: CASIGQPNTEAFF.

The chain joins TRBV7-2 to TRBJ2-1, with 7 nucleotides matching TRBD2. The J segment lost 3 bases and the V segment lost 6 bases, leaving 5 bases of the junction unmatched. This CDR3 has 14 amino acids. Per germline, CDR1 SGHTA and CDR2 FQGNSA. The CDR3 nucleotides read TGTGCCAGCAGAAAAAGCGGGAACTACAATGAGCAGTTCTTC. Protein sequence: CASRKSGNYNEQFF.

This rearrangement joins TRBV19 to TRBJ2-7; D unresolved. The CDR3 covers 12 residues. Germline CDR1 and CDR2: LNHDA and SQIVND (reference sequence). The ends were cut back, 5 bases at V and 0 bases at J, with 5 bases in the middle. As DNA, the CDR3 is TGTGCCAGTAGTTCCACCTCCTACGAGCAGTACTTC. This encodes CASSSTSYEQYF. The entire variable domain, with the rest obtained from reference TRBV19 and TRBJ2-7, is as follows: DGGITQSPKYLFRKEGQNVTLSCEQNLNHDAMYWYRQDPGQGLRLIYYSQIVNDFQKGDIAEGYSVSREKKESFPLTVTSAQKNPTAFYLCASSSTSYEQYFGPGTRLTVT.

This rearrangement joins TRBV28 to TRBJ2-1; D not certain. With 7 bases removed from V and 6 bases from J, the gap between germline ends came to 7 bases. The CDR3 is made up of 11 amino acids. CDR1 and CDR2 (germline): MDHEN, SYDVKM. DNA of the CDR3: TGTGCCAGCACCAATCGCAATGAGCAGTTCTTC. This gives the protein CASTNRNEQFF. The whole variable domain, filled in from reference TRBV28 and TRBJ2-1, reads DVKVTQSSRYLVKRTGEKVFLECVQDMDHENMFWYRQDPGLGLRLIYFSYDVKMKEKGDIPEGYSVSREKKERFSLILESASTNQTSMYLCASTNRNEQFFGPGTRLTVL.

The chain links TRBV4-3 to TRBJ2-3; D remains ambiguous. Germline V gene data show CDR1 as LGHNA and CDR2 as YSLEER. The CDR3 runs to 16 residues. Trimming took off 1 base at V and 2 bases at J, with 13 bases between the two ends. The CDR3 protein is CASSQGRLGITDTQYF. CDR3 bases: TGCGCCAGCAGCCAAGGGAGACTGGGGATCACAGATACGCAGTATTTT.

The chain is built from TRBV5-4 and TRBJ2-1; D remains unclear. V was pared by 0 bases and J by 9 bases, with 13 bases between. The CDR3 loop spans 14 amino acids. CDR1 SGHNT and CDR2 YYREEE come from the germline V gene (reference sequence). This CDR3 is CASSLDLAAGEQFF. In DNA, the CDR3 is TGTGCCAGCAGCTTGGACCTCGCTGCAGGTGAGCAGTTCTTC.